This TCR beta chain was captured in a study of T cells in Graves' hyperthyroidism and ophthalmopathy (dated by TCRdb to between 2019 and 2020). With respect to the entire study: Peripheral blood was sampled at the time of initial diagnosis, prior to any treatment. TCR V-J signatures able to tell the groups apart were searched for in a discovery cohort of 95 or so patients, of whom 43 had Graves' ophthalmopathy and about 60 had stable Graves' hyperthyroidism. Prospective prediction of ophthalmopathy was tested in an independent validation cohort consisting of some 18 hyperthyroidism patients and some 16 patients who later progressed to ophthalmopathy. The roughly 100 discovery patients were randomly divided into training and test sets at a 7:3 ratio. In addition, the study compared T-cell repertoires in thyroid tissue and in blood from roughly 6 Graves' hyperthyroidism patients. After blood sampling, hyperthyroidism patients were treated with methimazole at a starting dose of 30 mg daily, and ophthalmopathy patients were treated with high-dose intravenous methylprednisolone. According to the paper, TCR Vbeta CDR3 sequencing was carried out on approximately 140 peripheral blood samples, which came from fewer than 50 ophthalmopathy, under 85 hyperthyroidism and about 17 progressor patients. Study-wide conclusions, independent of this receptor: Sample size was not statistically predetermined, and investigators were not blinded to group allocation. Blood samples also contained most of the expanded thyroid clonotypes (frequency above 0.001), which suggests that blood repertoires may reflect thyroid immune responses. A model built on a 13 V-J signature distinguished ophthalmopathy from stable hyperthyroidism, reaching 87.88% sensitivity and around 82% specificity in cross-validation and 80%/75% in testing. During validation, the model predicted progression to ophthalmopathy a median of approximately 7 months ahead of onset, with roughly 65% sensitivity and about 75% specificity.

CDR1 and CDR2 are drawn from the germline V gene: SGHDN, FVKESK. V gives up 4 bases and J gives up 3 bases, and the segment between their germline ends measures 12 bases. The CDR3 has 14 amino acids, counting the end cysteine and phenylalanine. Just the 42-base CDR3 DNA is kept, in frame starting at base 1. Ophthalmopathy patients had moderately to severely active disease, with a Clinical Activity Score of 3 or more, a NOSPECS grade of 4 or more, and a disease duration of less than 3 months. Patients with uncontrolled infections, other autoimmune diseases, pregnancy or lactation were excluded. Diagnoses were established on the basis of clinical symptoms, serum thyroxine and TRAb, thyroid ultrasound, and orbital computed tomography. PBMCs were separated from roughly 10 ml of fresh peripheral blood using Ficoll-Paque density gradient centrifugation. Trizol reagent was used to extract total RNA, and RNA quality was then checked on an Agilent 2100 Bioanalyzer.

The TCR beta CDR3 regions were amplified from RNA transcripts. The TCR CDR3 was subjected to a first round of RT-PCR using the HTBI primer set and the Qiagen OneStep RT-PCR kit. The libraries were constructed in a second round of multiplex PCR and then size-selected and purified. Sequencing of the libraries was done on an Illumina HiSeq2000 using paired-end 100 bp reads. The study's own analysis went as follows. SOAPnuke was used to process the raw data, throwing out any read that contained adapters or uncalled bases, had a mean Phred below 15, or lacked an exact constant-primer or identifier match. High-quality paired reads were merged using COPE v1.2.5, and each unique nucleotide sequence was defined as a clonotype. MiTCR v1.1 was used to align the clonotypes against IMGT TRBV, TRBD and TRBJ reference segments. The analysis included only V-J combinations with a frequency above 0.0001, which together covered 99% to 99.2% of the repertoires. A TCS score was defined as the ratio between F50 (clonal expansion) and ExV (chaos), using BLOSUM62-based TCRdist between CDR3 peptides within each V-J. Welch's t-statistics and random forest reduced roughly 500 V-J features to roughly 13, which were used in a naive Bayes classifier (R e1071). TCRdb reanalyzed the raw reads on its own, using fastp at Q25 for trimming and MiXCR for clone calling, and kept in-frame beta chains. Entries that share a CDR3 protein sequence are merged under the most common genes and DNA. TCRdb, not the original authors, processed these V and J calls. Present in this sample are hundreds of thousands of distinct CDR3 sequences, roughly 15% of which were seen just once. Approximately 13% of the sample is in the top ten clones.

Many counts were recorded for this clonotype. Its antigen is not yet known. Base-call qualities are not available, and no considerably larger clone is one nucleotide away. The chain was built from TRBV14 and TRBJ1-1, and TRBD1 may be the D gene, going by 6 matching bases. The TCR was taken from a woman in her fifties or sixties with Graves' ophthalmopathy. Material: blood. The base sequence is TGTGCCAGCAGCCTCTTCGGGGGGCACACTGAAGCTTTCTTT. It codes for CASSLFGGHTEAFF.